These 21 T cell receptor beta chains share one sample of origin, sequenced in a study of post-analysis software for immune sequencing data. No antigen is known for these receptors. Points from the study as a whole: Five TRBV segments occurring more often in patients than controls included TRBV5-6, TRBV5-1 and TRBV20-1.

Prepared TCR beta cDNA libraries contained unique molecular identifiers. TCRdb used MiXCR to reprocess the PCR reads, holding one entry per CDR3 protein. In the table there are 700,000 to 900,000 distinct CDR3 sequences, around 45% of which are singletons. The sequenced sample consisted of blood. These receptor sequences come from a girl aged 10 to 17 with multiple sclerosis.

The chain links TRBV30 to TRBJ2-1; 7 bases match TRBD2. The CDR3 contains 13 residues. Germline V gives CDR1 GTSNPN, CDR2 SVGIG (reference sequence). With V trimmed by 0 bases and J by 6 bases, 2 bases remained unmatched. In nucleotides, the CDR3 is TGTGCCTGGAGTGTATCGGGAGGCAATGAGCAGTTCTTC. Translated: CAWSVSGGNEQFF.

This clonotype was seen a few times. The CDR3 spells CASSGGTPRETQYF. As DNA, the CDR3 is TGTGCCAGCAGCGGAGGGACCCCGCGAGAGACCCAGTACTTC. The rearrangement joins TRBV9 to TRBJ2-5; D may match TRBD1 or TRBD2 (5 bases each). Germline CDR1 SGDLS, CDR2 YYNGEE. The CDR3 has 14 amino acids. Trimming pared 3 bases from V and 4 bases from J, leaving 13 bases between. Complete variable domain (other parts from reference TRBV9 and TRBJ2-5): DSGVTQTPKHLITATGQRVTLRCSPRSGDLSVYWYQQSLDQGLQFLIQYYNGEERAKGNILERFSAQQFPDLHSELNLSSLELGDSALYFCASSGGTPRETQYFGPGTRLLVL.

This chain uses TRBV4-3 with TRBJ2-7; TRBD2 might be the D (5 bases). CDR1 and CDR2 (germline): LGHNA, YSLEER. V shed 0 bases and J shed 3 bases, with 15 bases lying between them. The CDR3 has 16 residues. For the CDR3, the DNA is TGCGCCAGCAGCCAAGACGGGGTCCCACCCTACTACGAGCAGTACTTC. Translating gives CASSQDGVPPYYEQYF.

This clonotype was picked up a small number of times. The J gene is TRBJ2-5, the V gene TRBV6-2 or TRBV6-3, with 9 bases fitting TRBD1. V lost 7 bases and J lost 2; bases outside the gene matches: 8. This CDR3 spans 15 amino acids. Germline V lookup: CDR1 MNHEY, CDR2 SVGEGT. The CDR3 spells CASNPDRGSQETQYF. Written as DNA, the CDR3 is TGTGCCAGCAACCCCGACAGGGGGAGTCAAGAGACCCAGTACTTC.

The rearrangement links TRBV6-1 to TRBJ2-7, with 12 bases identical to TRBD2. The CDR3 is 10 residues long. Germline V lookup: CDR1 MNHNS, CDR2 SASEGT. CDR3: CGTSGDEQYF. The DNA of the CDR3 is TGTGGGACTAGCGGGGACGAGCAGTACTTC.

The chain is built from TRBV12-3 or TRBV12-4 and TRBJ1-5, with D tentatively TRBD1 (5 bases). With 2 bases removed from V and 4 bases from J, the gap between germline ends came to 15 bases. This CDR3 contains 16 residues. CDR3 region: CASSLSYPGGNQPQHF. The CDR3 nucleotides are TGTGCCAGCAGTTTAAGTTACCCCGGGGGGAATCAGCCCCAGCATTTT.

The V call is TRBV20-1, the J call TRBJ2-7; TRBD1 might be the D (5 bases). Germline V lookup: CDR1 DFQATT, CDR2 SNEGSKA (reference sequence). V lost 3 bases to trimming and J lost 2 bases, with 14 bases between them. The CDR3 totals 14 residues. CDR3 coding DNA: TGCAGTGCTAGGAACCAGACAGTCCCCTACGAGCAGTACTTC. This sequence encodes CSARNQTVPYEQYF.

The CDR3 spells CASSPRPGTGLDGYTF. The CDR3 nucleotides read TGTGCCAGCAGCCCTCGTCCCGGGACAGGGTTGGATGGCTACACCTTC. This rearrangement joins TRBV7-6 to TRBJ1-2; 9 nucleotides match TRBD1. This CDR3 is 16 amino acids long. V lost 5 bases and J lost 6; bases outside the gene matches: 13. Germline V gene data show CDR1 as SGHVS and CDR2 as FNYEAQ.

For this clonotype: This could be a read error, since a much larger clone is one nucleotide away. J is TRBJ2-5 and V is TRBV15, with 11 bases aligning to TRBD2. CDR3 size: 14 residues. V gave up 5 bases and J gave up 3 bases; unmatched junction bases: 2. Germline V CDR1 and CDR2: LNHNV, YYDKDF (reference sequence). CDR3 region: CATSPGLAEETQYF. CDR3 nucleotides: TGTGCCACCAGCCCGGGACTAGCGGAAGAGACCCAGTACTTC.

This clonotype was observed a single time. The junction does not match germline at one end; this may be a read error. The V and J genes are TRBV29-1 and TRBJ1-1; a possible D gene is TRBD1 (5 bases). Germline V gene data show CDR1 as SQVTM and CDR2 as ANQGSEA. There are 14 residues in the CDR3. This CDR3 reads CSADLGPSNTGAFF. In DNA form, the CDR3 reads TGCAGCGCAGACTTGGGACCGTCGAACACTGGAGCTTTCTTT. The full variable domain, in which reference TRBV29-1 and TRBJ1-1 provide the parts outside the CDR3, is SAVISQKPSRDICQRGTSLTIQCQVDSQVTMMFWYRQQPGQSLTLIATANQGSEATYESGFVIDKFPISRPNLTFSTLTVSNMSPEDSSIYLCSADLGPSNTGAFFGQGTRLTVV.

The J gene is TRBJ2-5, the V gene TRBV6-1, with no clear D. This CDR3 is built from 13 residues. Germline CDR1 reads MNHNS; CDR2 reads SASEGT. The V and J ends lost 2 bases and 6 bases respectively, with 10 bases between them. The CDR3 nucleotides are TGTGCCAGCAGTGAATTGGATAGAAAGACCCAGTACTTC. This translates into CASSELDRKTQYF.

This chain joins TRBV28 and TRBJ2-3; D uncertain. Germline lookup yields CDR1 MDHEN and CDR2 SYDVKM. CDR3 length: 14 amino acids. Trimming pared 10 bases from V and 3 bases from J, leaving 17 bases between. CDR3 coding DNA: TGTGCCACCAGCCGGGTCTACCCTACAGATACGCAGTATTTT. As protein: CATSRVYPTDTQYF. Full variable domain (rest looked up from reference TRBV28 and TRBJ2-3): DVKVTQSSRYLVKRTGEKVFLECVQDMDHENMFWYRQDPGLGLRLIYFSYDVKMKEKGDIPEGYSVSREKKERFSLILESASTNQTSMYLCATSRVYPTDTQYFGPGTRLTVL.

This rearrangement joins TRBV4-3 to TRBJ2-1, with a possible D match to TRBD1 (5 bases). Germline V gene sequence: CDR1 LGHNA, CDR2 YSLEER. V was clipped by 4 bases and J by 3 bases, with 10 bases between them. This CDR3 region has 14 residues. The CDR3 DNA sequence: TGCGCCAGCAGCCCCGACAGCCTCTACAATGAGCAGTTCTTC. Its translation: CASSPDSLYNEQFF.

This clonotype has a single count. The chain links TRBV27 to TRBJ1-1; 8 positions match TRBD1. Trimming removed 10 bases from V and 0 bases from J; junction bases left unmatched: 4. From germline, CDR1 is MNHEY and CDR2 SMNVEV (reference sequence). This CDR3 is built from 13 residues. For the CDR3, the DNA is TGTGCCACCAGGGACAGGTTGAACACTGAAGCTTTCTTT. As protein: CATRDRLNTEAFF.

The chain recombines TRBV7-3 with TRBJ2-7; 13 bases map to TRBD2. With 2 bases clipped from V and 6 bases from J, the junction kept 4 bases outside the gene matches. This CDR3 is 15 amino acids long. CDR1 SGHTA and CDR2 FQGTGA come from the germline V gene. For the CDR3, the DNA is TGTGCCAGCAGCTTAGGACTAGCGGGAGTCCCCGAGCAGTACTTC. It translates to CASSLGLAGVPEQYF.

The rearrangement uses TRBV20-1 and TRBJ2-7, with 13 bases that match TRBD2. The V gene end was trimmed by 3 bases and the J gene end by 2 bases; junction bases not matched to a gene: 4. Germline CDR1 is DFQATT and CDR2 is SNEGSKA (reference sequence). This CDR3 has 15 residues. The CDR3 DNA follows: TGCAGTGCTAGCGATACTAGCGGGAGGGCCTACGAGCAGTACTTC. Translation gives CSASDTSGRAYEQYF.

The rearrangement uses TRBV7-2 and TRBJ1-4, with D hard to call. This CDR3 spans 14 amino acids. V gave up 1 base and J gave up 7 bases, with 10 bases separating them. Germline CDR1 reads SGHTA; CDR2 reads FQGNSA. CDR3 DNA sequence: TGTGCCAGCAGCTTAGGGCAGGAGGGTGAAAAACTGTTTTTT. Protein product: CASSLGQEGEKLFF.

This clonotype showed up just once. The chain has TRBV9 and TRBJ2-1; D ambiguous. The germline V and J ends were trimmed by 4 bases and 0 bases, with 17 bases remaining between them. Germline V gene sequence: CDR1 SGDLS, CDR2 YYNGEE. CDR3 length: 17 residues. The CDR3 is CASSRQVIPNSYNEQFF. The DNA for the CDR3 is TGTGCCAGCAGCCGACAAGTGATACCCAACTCCTACAATGAGCAGTTCTTC. Combining the CDR3 with reference TRBV9 and TRBJ2-1 gives the whole variable domain DSGVTQTPKHLITATGQRVTLRCSPRSGDLSVYWYQQSLDQGLQFLIQYYNGEERAKGNILERFSAQQFPDLHSELNLSSLELGDSALYFCASSRQVIPNSYNEQFFGPGTRLTVL.

The chain has TRBV29-1 and TRBJ2-5; 11 positions agree with TRBD2. Germline CDR1 and CDR2: SQVTM and ANQGSEA. The CDR3 totals 17 residues. After removal of 7 bases from V and 3 bases from J, the junction contained 16 bases not matched to a gene. CDR3 DNA: TGCAGCGGAAACTTGTACCCCGGGACTAGCGGTAAAGAGACCCAGTACTTC. As protein: CSGNLYPGTSGKETQYF.

The chain employs TRBV6-5 and TRBJ2-7; no clear D. CDR1 is MNHEY and CDR2 is SVGAGI in the germline V gene. V dropped 6 bases and J dropped 6 bases, with 9 bases sitting between them. The CDR3 runs 11 residues. The CDR3 nucleotides read TGTGCCAGCAGCCGGCACGGCGAGCAGTACTTC. It specifies CASSRHGEQYF.

The chain recombines TRBV18 with TRBJ1-4, with D possibly being TRBD1 (5 bases). Per germline, CDR1 KGHSH and CDR2 LQKENI. Trimming stripped 3 bases from V and 4 bases from J, with 12 bases between. There are 15 residues in the CDR3. The CDR3 spells CASSPRMGLNEKLFF. DNA for the CDR3: TGTGCCAGCTCACCGCGCATGGGGCTTAATGAAAAACTGTTTTTT.